This TCR beta chain was captured in a study of yellow fever vaccine responses in identical twins. Study-level points and caveats: Twins' T cell vaccine responses reportedly looked partly convergent, partly personalized.

TCRdb passed the RT-PCR reads through MiXCR, listing each CDR3 protein once. Of over 20,000 distinct CDR3 sequences listed, over 70% were seen once; the top ten hold about 4.8%. On this clonotype itself: The antigen is not known.

This CDR3 has 13 residues. Germline V CDR1 and CDR2: SGHRS, YFSETQ. V was pared by 5 bases and J by 3 bases, with 9 bases between. The TCR originated in a woman aged 18 to 35 who received the yellow fever vaccine. The V gene is TRBV5-1, the J gene TRBJ2-1; possible D gene TRBD1, 5 bases. The specimen comprised T cells from blood (PBMCs), unsorted or a sorted subset (not recorded which), sampled before or after yellow fever vaccination (not recorded which). This CDR3 is CASSSDNYNEQFF. CDR3 in DNA: TGCGCCAGCAGTTCGGACAACTACAATGAGCAGTTCTTC. The whole variable domain, remainder taken from reference TRBV5-1 and TRBJ2-1, is KAGVTQTPRYLIKTRGQQVTLSCSPISGHRSVSWYQQTPGQGLQFLFEYFSETQRNKGNFPGRFSGRQFSNSRSEMNVSTLELGDSALYLCASSSDNYNEQFFGPGTRLTVL.